This T cell receptor (beta chain) was found in a study of cytomegalovirus exposure and HLA in healthy donors. Findings and limits, study-wide: Later, an analysis found that TCR clusters from the first cohort tended to co-occur in the roughly 110 validation repertoires. The study labeled more than 150 TCR beta chains cytomegalovirus-associated.

The V end lost 3 bases, the J end lost 3 bases, and 11 bases lay between the germline ends. Germline values: CDR1 KGHSH, CDR2 LQKENI. This CDR3 spans 15 amino acids. This clone came up once. Antigen unknown. Clones were read by immunoSEQ multiplex PCR, and TCRdb kept only the in-frame ones, dropping some. The sample records 250,000 to 350,000 clones, 70% to 90% being singletons. The study drew the donors from its roughly 120-subject validation cohort, separate from the 666-subject first cohort. Sequencing was performed on PBMCs. This TCR was sampled from a man aged 25-45 years in good health and CMV-seronegative. The chain employs TRBV18 and TRBJ2-2; possibly TRBD1 for D (5 bases). The CDR3 DNA follows: TGTGCCAGCTCACCCCAAAGGGGTGACACCGGGGAGCTGTTTTTT. It yields the protein CASSPQRGDTGELFF.